These T cell receptor beta chains were read from a single sample in a study of T cells after yellow fever vaccination. One entry per CDR3 protein results from TCRdb running MiXCR on the 5' RACE reads. The repertoire holds roughly 500,000 distinct CDR3 sequences, approximately 21% seen once, with 14% in the top ten. The specimen was PBMCs, collected 15 days after the yellow fever booster vaccination. Receptor source: a man under 40 who received the YFV17D yellow fever vaccine. Both conserved end residues are trimmed from each CDR3.

>TRBV4-3
ASSQVVAGVPRSGANVLT
>TRBV20-1
SAHDVQGNEQF
>TRBV20-1
SARGSVTDTQY
>TRBV2
ASRGTGEANEQF
>TRBV6-1
ASRLQVNTGELF
>TRBV6-5
ATKGSGSTDTQY
>TRBV19
ASSIGPTQETQY
>TRBV12-5
ASGLVIQGRTEAF
>TRBV4-1
ASSQDSPRDTQY
>TRBV28
ASSSGTGGPSASGYT
>TRBV7-2
ASSFASKVYEQY
>TRBV10-3
AISAGQGLNSPLH
>TRBV6-1
ASSQRTSGRFYNEQF
>TRBV9
ASTSGRGTYNEQF
>TRBV7-8
ASTPRKRLGAVFTDTQY
>TRBV29-1
SVAAGLPTYEQY
>TRBV19
ASRGPVGELF
>TRBV6-5
ASSYSKLAGTDEQF
>TRBV5-1
ASSLRLAGGGEQY
>TRBV19
ASSPRKTVQETQY
>TRBV7-2
ASSSDWGETQY
>TRBV29-1
SAAPGTSGSDTQY
>TRBV18
ASSPKGLAGTDTQY
>TRBV5-1
ASSSSSGSTGELF
>TRBV7-2
ASSFLGASGGTDTQY
>TRBV11-2
ASSIRSGSGGRVADTQY
>TRBV7-2
ASSLVSNTGELF
>TRBV30
AWAPGGYNEQF
>TRBV6-1
ASSVRQGYNEKLF
>TRBV27
ASSLFQGASEQY
>TRBV3-1
ASSVQGIAGNTIY
>TRBV7-2
ASSRDRQEKLF
>TRBV7-3
ASSPDRQETQY
>TRBV12-3/TRBV12-4
ASRPDYTWDEQF
>TRBV29-1
SVGVGTSGSNEQF
>TRBV23-1
ASSQGAWSQETQY
>TRBV20-1
SASTGTVDNEQF
>TRBV2
AWRVYNEQF
>TRBV28
ASVLAGEGEQF
>TRBV30
AWSQNTGELF
>TRBV4-2
ASSWGQGAPGGYT
>TRBV7-2
ASSLATSGRAPYEQY